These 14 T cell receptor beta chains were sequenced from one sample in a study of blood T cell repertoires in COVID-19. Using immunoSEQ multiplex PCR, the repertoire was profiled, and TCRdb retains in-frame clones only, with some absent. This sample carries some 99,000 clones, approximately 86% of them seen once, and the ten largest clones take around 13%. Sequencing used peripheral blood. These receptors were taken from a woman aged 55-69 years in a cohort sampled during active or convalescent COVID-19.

CDR3 DNA: TGCAGCGTTGAATGGGACTGGGCCTCCTACAATGAGCAGTTCTTC. Encoded protein: CSVEWDWASYNEQFF. This sequence joins TRBV29-1 and TRBJ2-1, with a weak D call TRBD2 (6 bases). The germline V gene has CDR1 SQVTM and CDR2 ANQGSEA. The CDR3 has 15 residues. Trimming left V 2 bases short and J 0 bases short, with 11 bases between.

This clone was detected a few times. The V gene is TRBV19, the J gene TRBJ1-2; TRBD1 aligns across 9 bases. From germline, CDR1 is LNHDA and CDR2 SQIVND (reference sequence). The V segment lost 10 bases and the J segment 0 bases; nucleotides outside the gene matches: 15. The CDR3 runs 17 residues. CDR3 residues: CATTRMDRGHTNYGYTF. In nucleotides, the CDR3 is TGTGCCACTACGCGCATGGACAGGGGCCATACTAACTATGGCTACACCTTC.

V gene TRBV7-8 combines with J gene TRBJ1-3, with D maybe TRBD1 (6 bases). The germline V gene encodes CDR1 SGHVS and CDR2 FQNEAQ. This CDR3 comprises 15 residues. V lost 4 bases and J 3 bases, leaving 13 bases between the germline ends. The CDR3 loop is CASSSIGGGGNTIYF. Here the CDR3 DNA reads TGTGCCAGCAGCTCCATTGGGGGCGGTGGAAACACCATATATTTT.

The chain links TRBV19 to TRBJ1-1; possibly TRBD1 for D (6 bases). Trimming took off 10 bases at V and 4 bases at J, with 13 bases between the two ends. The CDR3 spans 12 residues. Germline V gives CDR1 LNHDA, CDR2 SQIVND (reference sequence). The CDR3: CATGDRVTEAFF. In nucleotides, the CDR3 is TGTGCCACAGGGGATCGAGTCACTGAAGCTTTCTTT.

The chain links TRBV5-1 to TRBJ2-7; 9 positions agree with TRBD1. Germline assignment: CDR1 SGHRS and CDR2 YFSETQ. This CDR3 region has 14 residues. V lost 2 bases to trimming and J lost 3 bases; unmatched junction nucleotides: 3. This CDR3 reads CASSLQGALYEQYF. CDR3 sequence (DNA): TGCGCCAGCAGCTTACAGGGGGCCCTCTACGAGCAGTACTTC.

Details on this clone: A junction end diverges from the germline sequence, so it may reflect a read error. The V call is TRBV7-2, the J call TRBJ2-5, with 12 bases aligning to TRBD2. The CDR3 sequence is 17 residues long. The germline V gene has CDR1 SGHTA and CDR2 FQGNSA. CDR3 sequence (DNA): TGTGCCAGCAGCTTAGCGAGCCTAGCGGGAGGGCAAGGGACCCAGTACTTC. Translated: CASSLASLAGGQGTQYF.

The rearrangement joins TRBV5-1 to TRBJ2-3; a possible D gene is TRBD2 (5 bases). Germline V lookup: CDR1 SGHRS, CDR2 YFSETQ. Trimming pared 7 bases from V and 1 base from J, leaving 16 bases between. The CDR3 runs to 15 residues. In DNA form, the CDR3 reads TGCGCCAGCTCTCAACACGGAGGAGGCACAGATACGCAGTATTTT. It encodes CASSQHGGGTDTQYF.

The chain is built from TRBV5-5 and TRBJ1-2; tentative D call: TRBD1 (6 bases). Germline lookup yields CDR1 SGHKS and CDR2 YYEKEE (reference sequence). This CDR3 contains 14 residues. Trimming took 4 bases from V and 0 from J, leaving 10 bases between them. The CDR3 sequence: CASSRQATNYGYTF. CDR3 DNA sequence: TGTGCCAGCAGCCGACAGGCTACTAACTATGGCTACACCTTC.

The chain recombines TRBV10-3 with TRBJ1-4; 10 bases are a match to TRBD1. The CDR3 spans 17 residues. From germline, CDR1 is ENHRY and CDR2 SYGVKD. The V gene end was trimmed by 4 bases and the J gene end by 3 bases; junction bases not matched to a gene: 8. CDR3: CAISGPGQGVPNEKLFF. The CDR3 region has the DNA TGTGCCATCAGTGGCCCAGGACAGGGGGTACCTAATGAAAAACTGTTTTTT.

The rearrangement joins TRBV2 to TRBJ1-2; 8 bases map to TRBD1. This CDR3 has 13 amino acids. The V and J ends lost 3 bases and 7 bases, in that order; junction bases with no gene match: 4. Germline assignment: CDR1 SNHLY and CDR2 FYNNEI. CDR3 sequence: CASSDQGASGYTF. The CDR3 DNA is TGTGCCAGCAGTGATCAGGGGGCGAGTGGCTACACCTTC.

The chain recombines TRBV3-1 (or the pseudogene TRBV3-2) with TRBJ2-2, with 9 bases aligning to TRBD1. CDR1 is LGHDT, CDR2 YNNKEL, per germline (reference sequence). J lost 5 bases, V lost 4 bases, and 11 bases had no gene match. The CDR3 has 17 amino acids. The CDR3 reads CASSLLPGTGSTGELFF. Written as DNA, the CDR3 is TGTGCCAGCAGCCTTCTCCCCGGGACAGGGAGTACCGGGGAGCTGTTTTTT.

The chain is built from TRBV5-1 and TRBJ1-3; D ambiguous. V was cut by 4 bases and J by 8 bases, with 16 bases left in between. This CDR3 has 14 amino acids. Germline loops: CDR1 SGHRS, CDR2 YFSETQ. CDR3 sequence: CASSPGGLGDTIYF. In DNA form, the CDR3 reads TGCGCCAGCAGCCCGGGAGGCCTCGGAGACACCATATATTTT.

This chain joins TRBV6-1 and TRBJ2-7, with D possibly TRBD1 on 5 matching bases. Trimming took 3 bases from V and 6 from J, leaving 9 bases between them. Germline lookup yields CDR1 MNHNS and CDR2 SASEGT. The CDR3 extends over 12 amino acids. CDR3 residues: CASSDWGFEQYF. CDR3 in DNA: TGTGCCAGCAGTGATTGGGGCTTCGAGCAGTACTTC.

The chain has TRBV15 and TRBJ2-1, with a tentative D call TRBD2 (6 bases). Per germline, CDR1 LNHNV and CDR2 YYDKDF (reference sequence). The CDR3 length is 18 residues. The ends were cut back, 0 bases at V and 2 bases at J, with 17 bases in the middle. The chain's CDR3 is CATSRDRLRGGTYNEQFF. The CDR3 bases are TGTGCCACCAGCAGAGATCGCCTTAGGGGCGGGACCTACAATGAGCAGTTCTTC.